This entry concerns a single TCR beta chain. PCR used 60 Vbeta primers and 13 Jbeta primers. Clones were sequenced by immunoSEQ multiplex PCR, and TCRdb holds only the in-frame ones, with some missing. This sample yields some 150,000 clones, of which approximately 84% are seen a single time; roughly 1.4% belongs to the top ten. From germline, CDR1 is SGHVS and CDR2 FNYEAQ. The CDR3 extends over 17 amino acids. The V end was cut by 1 base, the J end by 6 bases, with 22 bases between. This specimen belongs to a study of cytomegalovirus exposure and HLA in healthy donors. About the research overall: Drawn from HLA-typed donors, roughly 87 million unique TCRs were held in an early data release.

This receptor was identified in a man aged 25-45 years in good health and CMV-seropositive. The sequencing sample was made of PBMCs. V and J are TRBV7-6 and TRBJ2-7, with a weak D call TRBD2 (6 bases). In DNA, the CDR3 is TGTGCCAGCAGCTTAGGGACCGGGACTCAAAACATCTGCGAGCAGTACTTC. Its protein product is CASSLGTGTQNICEQYF.